Ten or more counts support the clone carrying this T cell receptor (beta chain). Its target is unknown. Other nucleotide sequences from this sample produce the same CDR3. Sequencing used immunoSEQ multiplex PCR; TCRdb keeps in-frame clones, though not all of them. The data contain some 290,000 clones, roughly 80% of them singletons. The treatment here: over 15 received Ad26.COV2.S at low or high dose, single or two shots; roughly five received placebo; per-sample allocation not given. Following the first vaccine or placebo injection, samples were taken on day 63. The data were obtained in a study of Ad26.COV2.S vaccination and SARS-CoV-2 variants. Study outcomes and limitations: From the TCR breadth and depth analyses, total T cell responses may have been underestimated.

The starting material was peripheral blood, obtained in a trial of Ad26.COV2.S vaccine versus placebo. This sequence was found in a person between 18 and 65 years old who received the Ad26.COV2.S COVID-19 vaccine or a placebo.

This CDR3 reads CASSLKGDQPQHF. The CDR3 bases are TGCGCCAGCAGCTTGAAGGGGGATCAGCCCCAGCATTTT. The chain combines TRBV5-1 with TRBJ1-5; D is possibly TRBD1 (6 bases). Per the germline V gene, CDR1 is SGHRS and CDR2 is YFSETQ. The CDR3 contains 13 residues. Trimming pared 1 base from V and 5 bases from J, leaving 7 bases between.